The following is a T cell receptor (beta chain) sequence with its context. This sample stems from a study of blood T cell repertoires in COVID-19. Overall study context: COVID-19 samples, acute and convalescent, were from the United States, Italy and Spain. T cells, B-cell-depleted T cells, or PBMCs provided the cDNA or gDNA that served as material.

While infection was still active, Seattle patients were enrolled and then followed longitudinally. The CDR3 runs to 12 residues. V was pared by 4 bases and J by 7 bases, with 11 bases between. Germline CDR1 reads SGHRS; CDR2 reads YFSETQ. Original methodology: Estimation of nucleated cell counts relied on the amplification of reference gene primers. Only in-frame clones appear in the TCRdb table, and some are missing; sequencing was by immunoSEQ multiplex PCR. The DNA was the basis for D and trimming; V, J and clone size are from that table. The table lists 250,000 to 350,000 clones, approximately 84% of them singletons.

The source of this sequence is a human donor with COVID-19, enrolled during active disease. The donor label of this sample is uncertain. This chain connects TRBV5-1 to TRBJ1-1, with D perhaps TRBD1 (5 bases). Sequencing was done on a sample of peripheral blood. The CDR3 here is CASSPGHNEAFF. The DNA for the CDR3 is TGCGCCAGCAGCCCAGGACATAATGAAGCTTTCTTT.